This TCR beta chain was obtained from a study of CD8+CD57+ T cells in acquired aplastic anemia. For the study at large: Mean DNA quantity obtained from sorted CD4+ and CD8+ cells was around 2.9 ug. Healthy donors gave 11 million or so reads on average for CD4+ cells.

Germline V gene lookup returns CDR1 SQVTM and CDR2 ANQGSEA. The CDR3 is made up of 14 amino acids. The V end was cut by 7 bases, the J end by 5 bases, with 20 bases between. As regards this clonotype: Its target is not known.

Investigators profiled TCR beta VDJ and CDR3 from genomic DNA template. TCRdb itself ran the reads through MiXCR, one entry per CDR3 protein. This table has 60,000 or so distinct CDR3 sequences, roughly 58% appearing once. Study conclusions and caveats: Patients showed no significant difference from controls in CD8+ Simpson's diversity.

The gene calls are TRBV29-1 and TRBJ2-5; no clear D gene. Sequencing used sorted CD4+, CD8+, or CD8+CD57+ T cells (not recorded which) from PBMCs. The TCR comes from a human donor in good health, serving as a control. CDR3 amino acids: CSGGRVGKEETQYF. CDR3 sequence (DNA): TGCAGCGGAGGCCGGGTTGGGAAGGAGGAGACCCAGTACTTC.